The rows below give T cell receptor beta chains drawn from one sample of a study of blood T cell repertoires in COVID-19. TCRdb keeps only in-frame clones here, not all; method: immunoSEQ multiplex PCR. Found here are fewer than 300,000 clones, around 87% of them singletons; the top ten hold approximately 2.2%. The sample consisted of peripheral blood. The source of these receptors is a woman aged 45-65 years with acute or convalescent COVID-19. CDR3s include the opening cysteine and the closing phenylalanine or tryptophan. The D gene is left open where the match is weak. The size of a clone is reported for some rows only, either as once, few or many, or as a class for expanded clones.

v_call	clone_size	d_call	j_call	cdr3_aa	cdr3_nt
TRBV27	.	TRBD2	TRBJ2-1	CASSPGLAGSNEQFF	TGTGCCAGCAGCCCTGGGCTAGCGGGATCGAATGAGCAGTTCTTC
TRBV29-1	.	TRBD2	TRBJ2-1	CSASGGPWDEQFF	TGCAGCGCTAGCGGAGGACCCTGGGATGAGCAGTTCTTC
TRBV6-5	.	TRBD1	TRBJ2-7	CASSGIFGQDYEQYF	TGTGCCAGCAGCGGGATATTTGGACAGGACTACGAGCAGTACTTC
TRBV5-4	.	.	TRBJ2-4	CASSFSGTENIQYF	TGTGCCAGCAGCTTTAGCGGGACAGAAAACATTCAGTACTTC
TRBV18	once	TRBD2	TRBJ2-7	CASSQFKREVSYEQYF	TGTGCCAGCTCACAATTCAAGCGGGAGGTATCCTACGAGCAGTACTTC
TRBV3-1/TRBV3-2	.	TRBD2	TRBJ2-5	CASRLLAGGGETQYF	TGTGCCAGCAGGTTACTAGCGGGAGGCGGGGAGACCCAGTACTTC
TRBV7-9	.	.	TRBJ2-3	CASSDLASPTDTQYF	TGTGCCAGCAGCGATCTAGCTTCTCCCACAGATACGCAGTATTTT
TRBV27	.	.	TRBJ1-1	CASSLLAQTTEAFF	TGTGCCAGCAGTTTATTAGCTCAGACCACTGAAGCTTTCTTT
TRBV7-2	.	.	TRBJ1-5	CASSFWGRNQPQHF	TGTGCCAGCAGCTTTTGGGGGAGGAATCAGCCCCAGCATTTT
TRBV7-3	.	TRBD1	TRBJ2-1	CASSSGQGANEQFF	TGTGCCAGCAGCTCGGGACAGGGGGCAAATGAGCAGTTCTTC
TRBV9	.	.	TRBJ2-3	CASSVAINTDTQYF	TGTGCCAGCAGCGTAGCTATTAACACAGATACGCAGTATTTT